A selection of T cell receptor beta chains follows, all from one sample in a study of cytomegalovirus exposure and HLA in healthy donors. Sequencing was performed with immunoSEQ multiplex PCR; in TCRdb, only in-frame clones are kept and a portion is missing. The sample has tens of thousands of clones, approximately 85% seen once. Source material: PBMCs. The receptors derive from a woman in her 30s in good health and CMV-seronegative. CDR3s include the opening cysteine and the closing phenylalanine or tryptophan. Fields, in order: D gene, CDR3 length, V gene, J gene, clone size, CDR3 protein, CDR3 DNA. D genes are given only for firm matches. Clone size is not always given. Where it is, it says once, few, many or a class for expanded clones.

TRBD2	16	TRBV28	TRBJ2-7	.	CASSTLAGQLIYEQYF	TGTGCCAGCAGCACACTAGCGGGACAACTAATCTACGAGCAGTACTTC
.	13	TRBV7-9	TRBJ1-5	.	CASSLEADQPQHF	TGTGCCAGCAGCTTAGAGGCGGATCAGCCCCAGCATTTT
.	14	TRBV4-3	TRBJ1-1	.	CASSQDQGPTEAFF	TGCGCCAGCAGCCAAGATCAGGGGCCCACTGAAGCTTTCTTT
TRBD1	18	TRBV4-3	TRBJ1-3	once	CASSQVATGGQSGNTIYF	TGCGCCAGCAGCCAAGTCGCGACAGGGGGACAGTCTGGAAACACCATATATTTT
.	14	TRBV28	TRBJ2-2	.	CASSPETITGELFF	TGTGCCAGCAGCCCAGAAACTATCACCGGGGAGCTGTTTTTT
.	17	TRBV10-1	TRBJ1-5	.	CASKGRAGGQSRQPQHF	TGCGCCAGCAAGGGTAGGGCAGGAGGCCAGTCCAGGCAGCCCCAGCATTTT
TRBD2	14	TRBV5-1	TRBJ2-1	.	CASSLAGRYNEQFF	TGCGCCAGCAGCTTAGCGGGAAGGTACAATGAGCAGTTCTTC
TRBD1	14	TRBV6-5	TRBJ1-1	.	CASSPSQGATEAFF	TGTGCCAGCAGTCCTTCCCAGGGGGCGACTGAAGCTTTCTTT
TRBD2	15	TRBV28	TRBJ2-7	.	CASSSSGSPSYEQYF	TGTGCCAGCAGCTCTAGCGGGAGTCCCTCCTACGAGCAGTACTTC
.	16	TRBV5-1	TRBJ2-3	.	CASSRTTGGGTDTQYF	TGCGCCAGCAGCCGAACCACAGGAGGGGGCACAGATACGCAGTATTTT
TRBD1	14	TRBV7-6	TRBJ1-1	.	CASSSSEGAIEAFF	TGTGCCAGCAGCTCCAGTGAGGGGGCAATTGAAGCTTTCTTT
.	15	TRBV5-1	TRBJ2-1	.	CASNQGQTFYNEQFF	TGCGCCAGTAATCAGGGCCAAACCTTCTACAATGAGCAGTTCTTC
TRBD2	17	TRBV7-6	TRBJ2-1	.	CASSLSGGLAGIDEQFF	TGTGCCAGCAGCTTATCTGGGGGACTAGCGGGAATCGATGAGCAGTTCTTC
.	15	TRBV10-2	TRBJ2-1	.	CASSPGVSSYNEQFF	TGCGCCAGCAGTCCCGGGGTGAGCTCCTACAATGAGCAGTTCTTC
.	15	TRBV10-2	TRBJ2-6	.	CATQLSGSGANVLTF	TGCGCCACTCAACTTAGCGGCTCTGGGGCCAACGTCCTGACTTTC
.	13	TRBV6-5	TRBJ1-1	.	CASSKGWTVKAFF	TGTGCCAGCAGCAAAGGATGGACAGTCAAAGCTTTCTTT
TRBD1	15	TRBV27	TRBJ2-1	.	CASSLTGDRWHEQFF	TGTGCCAGCAGTTTAACGGGGGACAGGTGGCATGAGCAGTTCTTC
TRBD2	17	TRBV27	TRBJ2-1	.	CASSLFVWTSGNNEQFF	TGTGCCAGCAGTTTATTCGTATGGACTAGCGGGAACAATGAGCAGTTCTTC
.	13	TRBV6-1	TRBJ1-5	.	CASVRVGNQPQHF	TGTGCCAGCGTGCGGGTTGGCAATCAGCCCCAGCATTTT
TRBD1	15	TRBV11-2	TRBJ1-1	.	CASRATGNLNTEAFF	TGTGCCAGCAGAGCGACAGGGAACCTGAACACTGAAGCTTTCTTT
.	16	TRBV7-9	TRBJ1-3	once	CASSPPGYFSGNTIYF	TGTGCCAGCAGCCCGCCGGGATACTTCTCTGGAAACACCATATATTTT
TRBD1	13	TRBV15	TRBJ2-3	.	CATSRGDRGTQYF	TGTGCCACCAGCAGAGGGGACAGGGGTACGCAGTATTTT
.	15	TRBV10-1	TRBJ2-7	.	CASSEVQGSSYEQYF	TGCGCCAGCAGTGAGGTCCAGGGGAGCTCCTACGAGCAGTACTTC
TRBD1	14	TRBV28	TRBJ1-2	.	CASALTGNAKGYTF	TGTGCCAGCGCTTTGACAGGGAATGCAAAAGGCTACACCTTC
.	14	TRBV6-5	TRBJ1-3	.	CASSLAGTGNTIYF	TGTGCCAGCAGTTTAGCTGGGACAGGAAACACCATATATTTT
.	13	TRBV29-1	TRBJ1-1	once	CSVDRGLNTEAFF	TGCAGCGTTGATAGGGGCCTGAACACTGAAGCTTTCTTT
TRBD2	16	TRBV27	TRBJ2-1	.	CASSLSTSGPLFEQFF	TGTGCCAGCAGTTTATCGACTAGCGGCCCTCTGTTCGAGCAGTTCTTC
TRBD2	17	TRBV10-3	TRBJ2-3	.	CAISDPTSGTSTDTQYF	TGTGCCATCAGTGATCCGACTAGCGGGACTAGCACAGATACGCAGTATTTT
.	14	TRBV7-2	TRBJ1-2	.	CASSRDSANYGYTF	TGTGCCAGCAGCCGGGATTCCGCTAACTATGGCTACACCTTC
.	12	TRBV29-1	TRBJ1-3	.	CSVAGSGNTIYF	TGCAGCGTTGCCGGTTCTGGAAACACCATATATTTT
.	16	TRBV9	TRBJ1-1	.	CASSVVPGGPNTEAFF	TGTGCCAGCAGCGTAGTTCCGGGGGGACCGAACACTGAAGCTTTCTTT
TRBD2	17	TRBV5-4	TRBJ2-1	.	CASSFRASGSRGNEQFF	TGTGCCAGCAGCTTTCGTGCTAGCGGGAGTAGGGGCAATGAGCAGTTCTTC
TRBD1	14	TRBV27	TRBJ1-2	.	CASSHGTELYGYTF	TGTGCCAGCAGCCATGGGACAGAGCTCTATGGCTACACCTTC
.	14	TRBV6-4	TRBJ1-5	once	CASSDNQGNQPQHF	TGTGCCAGCAGTGACAATCAGGGGAATCAGCCCCAGCATTTT
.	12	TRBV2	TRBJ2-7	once	CASSFGPYEQYF	TGTGCCAGCAGTTTTGGCCCCTACGAGCAGTACTTC
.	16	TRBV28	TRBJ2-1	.	CASSLLARSSYNEQFF	TGTGCCAGCAGTTTACTAGCACGGAGCTCCTACAATGAGCAGTTCTTC
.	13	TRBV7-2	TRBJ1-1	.	CASSADWNTEAFF	TGTGCCAGCAGCGCCGACTGGAACACTGAAGCTTTCTTT
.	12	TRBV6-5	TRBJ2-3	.	CAVRASTDTQYF	TGTGCCGTCAGGGCAAGCACAGATACGCAGTATTTT
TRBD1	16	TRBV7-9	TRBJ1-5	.	CASSSYGTGSNQPQHF	TGTGCCAGCAGCTCGTACGGGACAGGGTCGAATCAGCCCCAGCATTTT
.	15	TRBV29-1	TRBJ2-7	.	CSVGRPGLRTYEQYF	TGCAGCGTTGGGCGACCGGGACTGAGGACCTACGAGCAGTACTTC
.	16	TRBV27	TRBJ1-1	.	CASRHRPGMENTEAFF	TGTGCCAGCAGACACAGACCTGGAATGGAGAACACTGAAGCTTTCTTT
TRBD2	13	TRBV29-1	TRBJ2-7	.	CSVFGGSDYEQYF	TGCAGCGTTTTCGGGGGGTCAGACTACGAGCAGTACTTC
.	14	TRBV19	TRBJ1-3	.	CASSLSQRRNTIYF	TGTGCCAGTAGTCTGTCTCAGAGGAGAAACACCATATATTTT
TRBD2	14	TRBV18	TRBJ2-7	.	CASSQGLAGYEQYF	TGTGCCAGCTCACAGGGACTAGCGGGATACGAGCAGTACTTC